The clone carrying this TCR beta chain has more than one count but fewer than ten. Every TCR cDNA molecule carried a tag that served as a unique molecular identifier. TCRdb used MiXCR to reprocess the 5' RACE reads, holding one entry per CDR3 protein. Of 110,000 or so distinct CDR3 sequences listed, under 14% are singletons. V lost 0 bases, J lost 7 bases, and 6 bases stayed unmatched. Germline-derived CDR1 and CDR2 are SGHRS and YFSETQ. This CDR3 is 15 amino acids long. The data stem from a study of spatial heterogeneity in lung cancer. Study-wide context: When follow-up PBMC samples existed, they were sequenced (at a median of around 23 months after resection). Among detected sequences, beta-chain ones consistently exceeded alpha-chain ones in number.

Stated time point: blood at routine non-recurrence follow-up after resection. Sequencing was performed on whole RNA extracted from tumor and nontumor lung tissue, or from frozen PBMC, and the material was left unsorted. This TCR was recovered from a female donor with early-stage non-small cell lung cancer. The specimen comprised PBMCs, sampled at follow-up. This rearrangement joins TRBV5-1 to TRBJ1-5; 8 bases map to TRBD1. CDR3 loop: CASSLAGQGSQPQHF. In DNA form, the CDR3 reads TGCGCCAGCAGCTTGGCCGGACAGGGATCGCAGCCCCAGCATTTT.